One TCR beta chain is described in this entry. This specimen belongs to a study of monozygotic twins with inflammatory bowel disease. cDNA for TCRalpha and TCRbeta was amplified by nested PCRs of about 15 then approximately 9 cycles. TCRdb reprocessed the 5' RACE reads; each CDR3 protein has one entry and no DNA is given. This table lists about 330,000 distinct CDR3 sequences. Germline V CDR1 and CDR2: LNHNV, YYDKDF (reference sequence). The CDR3 is 14 residues long. Material: blood. The genes are TRBV15 and TRBJ2-3. This clonotype was obtained from a human donor with ulcerative colitis or Crohn's disease, or a healthy co-twin of an affected twin (not recorded which). The chain's CDR3 is CATSRVVVTDTQYF.